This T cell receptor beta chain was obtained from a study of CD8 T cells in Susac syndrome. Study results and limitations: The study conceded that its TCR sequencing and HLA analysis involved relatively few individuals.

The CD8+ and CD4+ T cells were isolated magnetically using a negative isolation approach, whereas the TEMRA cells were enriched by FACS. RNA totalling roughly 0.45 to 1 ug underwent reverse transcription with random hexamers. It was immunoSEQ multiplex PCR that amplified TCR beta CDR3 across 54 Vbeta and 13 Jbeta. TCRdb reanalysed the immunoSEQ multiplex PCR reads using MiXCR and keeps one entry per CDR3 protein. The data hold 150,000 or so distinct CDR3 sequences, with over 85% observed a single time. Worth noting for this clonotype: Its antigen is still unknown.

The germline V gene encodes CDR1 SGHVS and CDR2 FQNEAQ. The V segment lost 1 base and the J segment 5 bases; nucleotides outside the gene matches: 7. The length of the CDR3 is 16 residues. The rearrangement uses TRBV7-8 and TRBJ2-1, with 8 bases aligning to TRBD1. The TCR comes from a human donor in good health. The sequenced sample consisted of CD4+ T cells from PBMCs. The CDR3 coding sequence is TGTGCCAGCAGCTTAGGGAGACAGGGGCGGAACAATGAGCAGTTCTTC. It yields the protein CASSLGRQGRNNEQFF.